Shown below are 22 T cell receptor beta chains from a single sample sequenced in a study of cytomegalovirus exposure and HLA in healthy donors. Primers for the PCR totalled 60 Vbeta and 13 Jbeta. The table came from immunoSEQ multiplex PCR; TCRdb's copy has only in-frame clones and leaves some out. The sample holds 150,000 to 180,000 clones, about 70% seen once. Specimen: PBMCs. These receptors originate from a man between 18 and 35 years old in good health and CMV-seronegative.

This clone was picked up a small number of times. The V call is TRBV7-9, the J call TRBJ2-3; 8 bases are shared with TRBD1. CDR1 and CDR2 (germline): SEHNR, FQNEAQ (reference sequence). Unmatched junction bases numbered 6, after V lost 3 bases and J lost 4 bases. CDR3 length: 15 amino acids. The CDR3 spells CASSLDRVGPDTQYF. The CDR3 DNA sequence: TGTGCCAGCAGCTTGGACAGGGTGGGCCCAGATACGCAGTATTTT.

This clone was found once. The chain combines TRBV18 with TRBJ2-1, with 8 bases fitting TRBD1. The CDR3 totals 16 residues. Per germline, CDR1 KGHSH and CDR2 LQKENI. The V gene end was trimmed by 1 base and the J gene end by 2 bases; junction bases not matched to a gene: 4. The CDR3 DNA sequence: TGTGCCAGCTCACCACTTGGGACAGGAACCTACAATGAGCAGTTCTTC. This codes for CASSPLGTGTYNEQFF.

The genes are TRBV5-6 and TRBJ2-3; perhaps TRBD1 as D (5 bases). The length of the CDR3 is 13 residues. Germline CDR1 and CDR2: SGHDT and YYEEEE. The V end was cut by 4 bases, the J end by 7 bases, with 13 bases between. The CDR3 DNA reads TGTGCCAGCAGCCCCGACAGTGGAAATACGCAGTATTTT. This codes for CASSPDSGNTQYF.

V is TRBV5-1 and J is TRBJ2-3; 7 positions agree with TRBD2. Looked up from germline, CDR1 is SGHRS and CDR2 is YFSETQ. CDR3 length equals 13 residues. Germline trimming cut 4 bases from V and 6 bases from J; bases unmatched to any gene: 5. The CDR3 reads CASSGRGGDTQYF. CDR3 DNA sequence: TGCGCCAGCAGCGGGAGGGGAGGGGATACGCAGTATTTT.

V gene TRBV27 combines with J gene TRBJ2-7; TRBD1 agrees at 9 bases. The germline CDR1 and CDR2 sequences are MNHEY and SMNVEV (reference sequence). The CDR3 covers 15 residues. V lost 2 bases, J lost 1 base, and 3 bases stayed unmatched. CDR3: CASSLIGTGSYEQYF. For the CDR3, the DNA is TGTGCCAGCAGTTTAATCGGGACAGGGTCCTACGAGCAGTACTTC.

V is TRBV9 and J is TRBJ2-2; TRBD2 agrees at 10 bases. Germline-derived CDR1 and CDR2 are SGDLS and YYNGEE. This CDR3 is 16 amino acids long. V shed 3 bases, J shed 2 bases, and the junction held 4 bases outside the gene matches. DNA for the CDR3: TGTGCCAGCAGCGGTCTAGCGGGGGTAAACACCGGGGAGCTGTTTTTT. Translated, it gives CASSGLAGVNTGELFF.

The gene calls are TRBV4-1 and TRBJ2-3, with TRBD2 matching 7 bases. The CDR3 extends over 12 amino acids. The V and J ends lost 1 base and 12 bases, in that order; junction bases with no gene match: 4. Germline lookup yields CDR1 MGHRA and CDR2 YSYEKL. The CDR3 loop reads CASSQGLAAQYF. The DNA for the CDR3 is TGCGCCAGCAGCCAAGGTCTAGCGGCCCAGTATTTT.

The chain joins TRBV5-1 to TRBJ2-5, with 7 bases identical to TRBD1. The germline V gene encodes CDR1 SGHRS and CDR2 YFSETQ. The CDR3 length is 15 residues. V trimming: 0 bases; J trimming: 0 bases; junction bases outside the gene matches: 2. The chain's CDR3 is CASSLGDRDQETQYF. The CDR3 DNA reads TGCGCCAGCAGCTTGGGAGACAGGGACCAAGAGACCCAGTACTTC.

This clone was counted ten times or more. The rearrangement uses TRBV18 and TRBJ1-1; no clear D. Germline V gives CDR1 KGHSH, CDR2 LQKENI. Trimming took off 5 bases at V and 8 bases at J, with 9 bases between the two ends. CDR3 length: 11 residues. DNA of the CDR3: TGTGCCAGCTCAAGGGAGGTAGAAGCTTTCTTT. It encodes CASSREVEAFF.

This chain connects TRBV7-9 to TRBJ2-5; 9 bases fit TRBD1. The CDR3 spans 15 residues. The germline V gene has CDR1 SEHNR and CDR2 FQNEAQ (reference sequence). The J segment lost 2 bases and the V segment lost 3 bases, leaving 4 bases of the junction unmatched. In DNA form, the CDR3 reads TGTGCCAGCAGCTTGATGGGACAGGGTCAAGAGACCCAGTACTTC. Encoded protein: CASSLMGQGQETQYF.

The chain is built from TRBV19 and TRBJ2-5, with 7 positions matching TRBD1. The J segment lost 7 bases and the V segment lost 6 bases, leaving 23 bases of the junction unmatched. Germline assignment: CDR1 LNHDA and CDR2 SQIVND (reference sequence). The CDR3 consists of 18 residues. The CDR3, as DNA: TGTGCCAGTAGCAGACGACAGGGTTTGCATTCGGGCTTCGGGACCCAGTACTTC. Protein product: CASSRRQGLHSGFGTQYF.

The chain combines TRBV5-1 with TRBJ2-7; D might be TRBD1 (6 bases). The CDR3 runs 14 residues. The germline V gene has CDR1 SGHRS and CDR2 YFSETQ. The germline V and J ends were trimmed by 0 bases and 1 base, with 8 bases remaining between them. CDR3: CASSLGGGSYEQYV. Here the CDR3 DNA reads TGCGCCAGCAGCTTGGGAGGGGGTTCCTACGAGCAGTACGTC.

This rearrangement joins TRBV28 to TRBJ1-1; unclear D gene. Germline V gene data show CDR1 as MDHEN and CDR2 as SYDVKM. This CDR3 contains 14 residues. With 6 bases removed from V and 0 bases from J, the gap between germline ends came to 11 bases. CDR3 DNA: TGTGCCAGCAGACCGGAGTACATGAACACTGAAGCTTTCTTT. Encoded protein: CASRPEYMNTEAFF.

V is TRBV7-8 and J is TRBJ1-2; 7 bases line up with TRBD1. Trimming cost V 0 bases and J 0 bases; bases outside gene matches: 1. The CDR3 length is 15 residues. CDR1 SGHVS and CDR2 FQNEAQ come from the germline V gene. The CDR3 DNA follows: TGTGCCAGCAGCTTAGCGGGACAGCCTAACTATGGCTACACCTTC. Protein: CASSLAGQPNYGYTF.

The chain carries TRBV5-1 and TRBJ2-5; D is possibly TRBD1 (6 bases). The CDR3 has 13 amino acids. The V and J ends lost 5 bases and 5 bases respectively, with 13 bases between them. Germline values: CDR1 SGHRS, CDR2 YFSETQ. The DNA of the CDR3 is TGCGCCAGCAGAGCAGACAGGTGGGAGACCCAGTACTTC. It yields the protein CASRADRWETQYF. Supplemented by reference TRBV5-1 and TRBJ2-5, the full variable domain reads KAGVTQTPRYLIKTRGQQVTLSCSPISGHRSVSWYQQTPGQGLQFLFEYFSETQRNKGNFPGRFSGRQFSNSRSEMNVSTLELGDSALYLCASRADRWETQYFGPGTRLLVL.

The CDR3 here is CASSLGGYRGRRGAFF. The CDR3 DNA follows: TGCGCCAGCAGCTTGGGGGGTTACAGGGGGCGAAGGGGAGCTTTCTTT. This rearrangement joins TRBV5-1 to TRBJ1-1; 9 bases line up with TRBD1. This CDR3 region has 16 residues. The J segment lost 10 bases and the V segment lost 0 bases, leaving 13 bases of the junction unmatched. The germline CDR1 and CDR2 sequences are SGHRS and YFSETQ.

V gene TRBV5-8 combines with J gene TRBJ1-1, with no clear D. The CDR3 is 14 residues long. Trimming took off 4 bases at V and 1 base at J, with 11 bases between the two ends. Looked up from germline, CDR1 is SGHTS and CDR2 is YDEGEE. CDR3 protein: CASSPPFGNTEAFF. The CDR3 nucleotides are TGTGCCAGCAGCCCGCCTTTCGGGAACACTGAAGCTTTCTTT.

To note about this clone: One end of the junction does not line up with germline, which may come from a read error. This chain joins TRBV4-1 and TRBJ2-3; 7 bases fit TRBD1. CDR1 is MGHRA, CDR2 YSYEKL, per germline. There are 13 residues in the CDR3. The CDR3 loop is CASSQALGQVRDF. The CDR3 bases are TGCGCCAGCAGCCAGGCACTAGGACAGGTCAGGGATTTT.

The chain links TRBV10-3 to TRBJ2-1; D unresolved. Germline CDR1 ENHRY, CDR2 SYGVKD. CDR3 length: 16 residues. Trimming shortened V by 0 bases and J by 7 bases, and 16 bases separated the two germline ends. Here the CDR3 reads CAISESKLGTENEQFF. CDR3 nucleotides: TGTGCCATCAGTGAGTCGAAACTCGGTACAGAGAATGAGCAGTTCTTC.

The chain combines TRBV2 with TRBJ2-3, with TRBD2 matching 7 bases. CDR1 and CDR2 (germline): SNHLY, FYNNEI. The CDR3 is 12 amino acids. V shed 4 bases and J 7 bases; nucleotides not matched to a gene: 2. The CDR3 protein is CASSGGGNTQYF. In nucleotides, the CDR3 is TGTGCCAGCAGTGGGGGGGGGAATACGCAGTATTTT.

The CDR3 sequence: CASSIGQLNSPLHF. The CDR3 nucleotides read TGTGCCAGCAGTATCGGACAGCTTAATTCACCCCTCCACTTT. This chain connects TRBV6-1 to TRBJ1-6; TRBD1 might be the D (6 bases). This CDR3 spans 14 amino acids. The germline V gene has CDR1 MNHNS and CDR2 SASEGT. Trimming pared 5 bases from V and 6 bases from J, leaving 11 bases between.

The J gene is TRBJ1-1, the V gene TRBV5-1; possible D gene TRBD1, 6 bases. Trimming shortened V by 4 bases and J by 7 bases, and 11 bases separated the two germline ends. The CDR3 loop spans 12 amino acids. Germline V gene data show CDR1 as SGHRS and CDR2 as YFSETQ. CDR3 region: CASSQGSGEAFF. The CDR3 DNA is TGCGCCAGCAGCCAGGGGAGCGGTGAAGCTTTCTTT.